These T cell receptor beta chains were read from a single sample in a study of regulatory T cells in long-lasting Graves disease. TCRdb recomputed calls from the multiplex PCR reads with MiXCR, one row per CDR3 protein. The sample contains more than 300,000 distinct CDR3 sequences, 15% to 20% of which appear only once. Another study also made use of these data, one on T cells in Graves' hyperthyroidism and ophthalmopathy.

The starting material was peripheral blood mononuclear cells (PBMCs), obtained at new diagnosis, from a patient treated with antithyroid drugs. These receptors all come from a woman under 30 with Graves disease. Both conserved end residues are part of each CDR3. D genes are given only for firm matches. Clone sizes are given selectively: once, few, many, or a class where the clone is expanded.

cdr3_length,clone_size,j_call,v_call,d_call,cdr3_nt,cdr3_aa
16,-,TRBJ1-1,TRBV28,TRBD1,TGTGCCAGCAGACGGACAGGGGGCGCTTTTAAAACTGAAGCTTTCTTT,CASRRTGGAFKTEAFF
17,-,TRBJ1-4,TRBV9,-,TGTGCCAGCAGTGGAGGGGCAGCCGGTGCAACTAATGAAAAACTGTTTTTT,CASSGGAAGATNEKLFF
16,-,TRBJ2-2,TRBV4-1,TRBD2,TGCGCCAGCAGCCTAGGGGGCGGGGGGGCCGTCGGGGAGCTGTTTTTT,CASSLGGGGAVGELFF
13,many,TRBJ2-7,TRBV11-2,-,TGTGCCAGCAGCTTAGTTACCGTGGGCGAGCAGTACTTC,CASSLVTVGEQYF
15,-,TRBJ2-7,TRBV19,TRBD2,TGTGCCAGTAGTACAACCGGGACTAGTCTTGGCGAGCAGTACTTC,CASSTTGTSLGEQYF
14,-,TRBJ1-2,TRBV10-3,-,TGTGCCATCAGTGACAGGGGCTTTACCTGGGGCTACACCTTC,CAISDRGFTWGYTF
14,many,TRBJ2-5,TRBV6-5,TRBD2,TGTGCCAGCAGTTACTCGGGAGGGGCAGAGACCCAGTACTTC,CASSYSGGAETQYF
19,-,TRBJ2-1,TRBV6-2/TRBV6-3,TRBD2,TGTGCCAGCAGTTGCCTGAGGACTAGCGGCCCAAGCTCCTACAATGAGCAGTTCTTC,CASSCLRTSGPSSYNEQFF
16,many,TRBJ2-1,TRBV28,TRBD2,TGTGCCAGCAGTTCCGCCGGGACTAGCGGGATCAATGAGCAGTTCTTC,CASSSAGTSGINEQFF
18,many,TRBJ2-6,TRBV6-1,-,TGTGCCAGCAGTGAAAGGGTCGGGTTTGGGTCTGGGGCCAACGTCCTGACTTTC,CASSERVGFGSGANVLTF
15,few,TRBJ2-3,TRBV3-1,-,TGTGCCAGCAGCCAATTGGGGGCCGGGACAGATACGCAGTATTTT,CASSQLGAGTDTQYF
18,many,TRBJ1-1,TRBV27,-,TGTGCCAGCAGTTTAGATCGGTCTTCGATTGAAATGAACACTGAAGCTTTCTTT,CASSLDRSSIEMNTEAFF
15,-,TRBJ1-6,TRBV20-1,TRBD1,TGCAGTGCTTCACGACAGGGTGGGCATAATTCACCCCTCCACTTT,CSASRQGGHNSPLHF
14,many,TRBJ2-7,TRBV28,TRBD1,TGTGCCACCCGACAGGGGGCGCGCACCTACGAGCAGTACTTC,CATRQGARTYEQYF
16,few,TRBJ2-5,TRBV5-6,TRBD2,TGTGCCAGCAGCCCGCCGGGACTAGGGAGGGCGGAGACCCAGTACTTC,CASSPPGLGRAETQYF
14,few,TRBJ2-7,TRBV29-1,TRBD1,TGCAGCGTTACGGGACAGGGGTTAGCCTACGAGCAGTACTTC,CSVTGQGLAYEQYF
15,many,TRBJ2-1,TRBV3-1,TRBD2,TGTGCCAGCAGCCAAGTAGCGGGAGTTGGCAATGAGCAGTTCTTC,CASSQVAGVGNEQFF
13,many,TRBJ1-3,TRBV6-1,TRBD1,TGTGCCAGCAGACGGGACAGTCGGAACACCATATATTTT,CASRRDSRNTIYF
16,many,TRBJ2-1,TRBV11-2,TRBD2,TGTGCCAGCAGCGCAGTGGGGCTAGCGGGAGGCAATGAGCAGTTCTTC,CASSAVGLAGGNEQFF
13,many,TRBJ1-6,TRBV12-3/TRBV12-4,-,TGTGCCAGCAGTTTAGGACGGAATTCACCCCTCCACTTT,CASSLGRNSPLHF
14,-,TRBJ2-6,TRBV7-2,-,TGTGCCAGCAGCTTAGCGCCTGGGGCCAACGTCCTGACTTTC,CASSLAPGANVLTF
15,many,TRBJ2-5,TRBV11-2,-,TGTGCCAGCAGCTCCTCGTGGGACTACCAAGAGACCCAGTACTTC,CASSSSWDYQETQYF
17,many,TRBJ2-3,TRBV28,-,TGTGCCAGCAGTTCGAACTCCGACTTCCTGCGGCCCTATACGCAGTATTTT,CASSSNSDFLRPYTQYF
12,many,TRBJ2-3,TRBV29-1,-,TGCAGCGTTGAAGACAACGCAGATACGCAGTATTTT,CSVEDNADTQYF
15,few,TRBJ2-4,TRBV7-2,-,TGTGCCAGCAGCTTAGGGGCAGGGGGAGGGTACATTCAGTACTTC,CASSLGAGGGYIQYF
15,many,TRBJ2-3,TRBV3-1,-,TGTGCCAGCAGCCAAGATGCTAGGACAACAGATACGCAGTATTTT,CASSQDARTTDTQYF
15,many,TRBJ2-1,TRBV7-2,-,TGTGCCAGCAGCTTATACGGACCACCCTACAATGAGCAGTTCTTC,CASSLYGPPYNEQFF
16,many,TRBJ2-2,TRBV2,TRBD2,TGTGCCAGCAGTTATAGCGGGAGAAGTGGGACCGGGGAGCTGTTTTTT,CASSYSGRSGTGELFF
13,many,TRBJ2-4,TRBV6-1,-,TGCGCCAGCAGTGAGTCTGTCTACACGATTCAGTACTTC,CASSESVYTIQYF
17,many,TRBJ2-6,TRBV30,TRBD1,TGTGCCTGGCTGGGACAGGGGATAATTGCTGGGGCCAACGTCCTGACTTTC,CAWLGQGIIAGANVLTF
16,many,TRBJ2-5,TRBV28,TRBD1,TGTGCCAGCAGTTGGCGAGGCAGGGGGATTGGAGAGACCCAGTACTTC,CASSWRGRGIGETQYF
15,many,TRBJ2-1,TRBV20-1,-,TGCAGTGCTAGAGATAGGTACAGGGAAGACAATGAGCAGTTCTTC,CSARDRYREDNEQFF
16,many,TRBJ2-5,TRBV7-6,TRBD2,TGTGCCAGCAGCACGGTGGGTGTAGCGGGGCAAGAGACCCAGTACTTC,CASSTVGVAGQETQYF
15,many,TRBJ1-6,TRBV12-3/TRBV12-4,-,TGTGCCAGCAGGGGGTTCACGGGACGGTATTCACCCCTCCACTTT,CASRGFTGRYSPLHF
15,many,TRBJ2-1,TRBV7-9,-,TGTGCCAGCAGCCCAGACACTAGAAGAGGCAATGAGCAGTTCTTC,CASSPDTRRGNEQFF
13,few,TRBJ1-2,TRBV20-1,-,TGCAGTGCCAGTATAACAGTAAACTATGGCTACACCTTC,CSASITVNYGYTF
16,few,TRBJ1-4,TRBV6-2/TRBV6-3,-,TGTGCCAGCAGTTACTTACAGCTTGCAACTAATGAAAAACTGTTTTTT,CASSYLQLATNEKLFF
13,-,TRBJ2-1,TRBV6-2/TRBV6-3,-,TGTGCCAGCAGTTACGTTCTGGGCGATGAGCAGTTCTTC,CASSYVLGDEQFF
14,many,TRBJ2-3,TRBV28,-,TGTGCCAGCAGTTTCTTTTCGAGCTCCGATACGCAGTATTTT,CASSFFSSSDTQYF
12,-,TRBJ1-2,TRBV20-1,-,TGCAGTGCTAGAGAGTTGGGCTCGGGCTACACCTTC,CSARELGSGYTF
11,-,TRBJ1-2,TRBV6-1,-,TGTGCCAGCGCTGGAAACTATGGCTACACCTTC,CASAGNYGYTF
16,-,TRBJ2-3,TRBV3-1,TRBD2,TGTGCCAGCAGCCGGAAGCGGGGGCAACTCACAGATACGCAGTATTTT,CASSRKRGQLTDTQYF
18,-,TRBJ2-7,TRBV5-1,TRBD1,TGCGCCAGCAGCGGGGACAGGGGGCTGGCGGGAGCTTCCAACGAGCAGTACTTC,CASSGDRGLAGASNEQYF
15,-,TRBJ2-7,TRBV27,-,TGTGCCAACGACCCCGGGACTGAAAGCTCCTACGAGCAGTACTTC,CANDPGTESSYEQYF
11,many,TRBJ2-2,TRBV5-1,-,TGCGCCAGCGGATACTCCGGGGAGCTGTTTTTT,CASGYSGELFF
16,-,TRBJ2-1,TRBV5-4,TRBD2,TGTGCCAGCAGTCCTTTTTGGGGAGGGAATTACAATGAGCAGTTCTTC,CASSPFWGGNYNEQFF
17,-,TRBJ2-1,TRBV20-1,TRBD2,TGCAGTGCCCGGACTAGCGGGGGGCTTATTCGCACGAATGAGCAGTTCTTC,CSARTSGGLIRTNEQFF
15,many,TRBJ2-5,TRBV9,-,TGTGCCAGCAGCGTGGGGACTCAGGTTAGGGAGACCCAGTACTTC,CASSVGTQVRETQYF
11,few,TRBJ1-3,TRBV30,-,TGTGCCTGGAGAAGGGGCAACACCATATATTTT,CAWRRGNTIYF
14,many,TRBJ2-7,TRBV27,-,TGTGCCAGCAGTTCCCGGCAGGGGCCCCGTGAGCAGTACTTC,CASSSRQGPREQYF
15,many,TRBJ2-5,TRBV6-1,TRBD2,TGTGCCAGCAGACCTACTAGCGGGGACCCGGGGACCCAGTACTTC,CASRPTSGDPGTQYF
12,many,TRBJ1-1,TRBV11-2,-,TGTGCCAGCAGTGGTATGAACACTGAAGCTTTCTTT,CASSGMNTEAFF
13,-,TRBJ2-7,TRBV12-3/TRBV12-4,-,TGTGCCAGCAGGCGAACTCAGGGGACGGAGCAGTACTTC,CASRRTQGTEQYF
13,many,TRBJ1-2,TRBV5-4,-,TGTGCCAGCAGCTTAGAAGGTCCCTATGGCTACACCTTC,CASSLEGPYGYTF
13,many,TRBJ2-1,TRBV6-1,-,TGTGCCAGCAGTGAAGCATGGTCCAATGAGCAGTTCTTC,CASSEAWSNEQFF
15,few,TRBJ2-3,TRBV29-1,TRBD1,TGCAGCGCCGCACCCGGGACAGATAGCACAGATACGCAGTATTTT,CSAAPGTDSTDTQYF
15,-,TRBJ2-3,TRBV20-1,TRBD2,TGCAGTGCTTTATCCGGGACTAGCGGATCAGATACGCAGTATTTT,CSALSGTSGSDTQYF
20,many,TRBJ2-3,TRBV7-8,-,TGTGCCAGCAGCCAGCGGACAGGGAGAAAAGCGGGGGGATCCACAGATACGCAGTATTTT,CASSQRTGRKAGGSTDTQYF
13,many,TRBJ2-1,TRBV2,-,TGTGCCAGCAATGCCGTCCCGTACAATGAGCAGTTCTTC,CASNAVPYNEQFF
16,many,TRBJ2-2,TRBV20-1,TRBD1,TGCAGTGCTGGCCACCCGGGACAGCTGAACACCGGGGAGCTGTTTTTT,CSAGHPGQLNTGELFF